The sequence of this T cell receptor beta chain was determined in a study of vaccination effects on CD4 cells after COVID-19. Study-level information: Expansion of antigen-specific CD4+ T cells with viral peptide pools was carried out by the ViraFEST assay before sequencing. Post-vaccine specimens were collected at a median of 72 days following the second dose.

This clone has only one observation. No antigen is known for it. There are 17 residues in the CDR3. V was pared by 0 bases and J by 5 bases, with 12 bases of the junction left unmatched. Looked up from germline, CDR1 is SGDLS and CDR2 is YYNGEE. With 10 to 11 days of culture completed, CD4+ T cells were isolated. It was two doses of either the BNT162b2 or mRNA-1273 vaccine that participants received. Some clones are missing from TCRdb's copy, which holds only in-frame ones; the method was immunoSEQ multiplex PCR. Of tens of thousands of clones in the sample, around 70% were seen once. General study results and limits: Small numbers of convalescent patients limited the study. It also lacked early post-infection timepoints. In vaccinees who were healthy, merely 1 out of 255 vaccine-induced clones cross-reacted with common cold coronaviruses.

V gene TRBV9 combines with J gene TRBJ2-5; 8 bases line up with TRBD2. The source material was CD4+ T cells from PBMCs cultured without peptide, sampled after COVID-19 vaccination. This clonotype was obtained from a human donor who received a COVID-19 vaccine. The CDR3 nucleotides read TGTGCCAGCAGCGTAGCACCGCGCGGGGGGCGCGGTGAGACCCAGTACTTC. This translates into CASSVAPRGGRGETQYF.